Detailed here is one T cell receptor (beta chain). V was cut by 1 base and J by 14 bases, with 11 bases left in between. The germline V gene has CDR1 LNHDA and CDR2 SQIVND (reference sequence). This CDR3 region has 11 residues. Measured with immunoSEQ multiplex PCR; TCRdb has only the in-frame clones, and not every one. The table includes approximately 69,000 clones, roughly 91% detected once. This sample is part of a study of T cell changes during pregnancy in multiple sclerosis. This specimen consisted of CD4+ T cells from peripheral blood mononuclear cells, obtained in the third trimester of pregnancy. This receptor was identified in a female donor in good health, enrolled as a control in a pregnancy study. The rearrangement links TRBV19 to TRBJ1-2; D possibly corresponds to TRBD1 (5 bases). CDR3 sequence (DNA): TGTGCCAGTAGTATAGGCCCAGGGCTGACCTTC. Protein sequence: CASSIGPGLTF. The entire variable domain, with the rest obtained from reference TRBV19 and TRBJ1-2, is as follows: DGGITQSPKYLFRKEGQNVTLSCEQNLNHDAMYWYRQDPGQGLRLIYYSQIVNDFQKGDIAEGYSVSREKKESFPLTVTSAQKNPTAFYLCASSIGPGLTFGSGTRLTVV.